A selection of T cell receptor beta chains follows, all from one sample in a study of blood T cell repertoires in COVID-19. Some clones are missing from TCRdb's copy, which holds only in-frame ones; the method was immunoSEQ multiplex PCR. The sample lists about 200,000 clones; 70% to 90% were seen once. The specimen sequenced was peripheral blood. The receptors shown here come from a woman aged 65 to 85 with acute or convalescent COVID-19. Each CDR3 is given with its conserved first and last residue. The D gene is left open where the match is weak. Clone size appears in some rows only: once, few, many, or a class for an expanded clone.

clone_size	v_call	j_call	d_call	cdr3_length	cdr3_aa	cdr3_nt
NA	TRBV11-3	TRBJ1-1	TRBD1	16	CASSLNRGLRRTEAFF	TGTGCCAGCAGCTTAAACAGGGGGCTAAGGAGGACTGAAGCTTTCTTT
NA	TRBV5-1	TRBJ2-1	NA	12	CASSLPGNEQFF	TGCGCCAGCAGCCTGCCGGGAAATGAGCAGTTCTTC
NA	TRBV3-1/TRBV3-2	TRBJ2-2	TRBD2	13	CASGRADTGELFF	TGTGCCAGCGGGAGGGCCGATACCGGGGAGCTGTTTTTT
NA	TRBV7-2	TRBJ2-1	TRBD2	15	CASSLVAGGQVEQFF	TGTGCCAGCAGCTTAGTAGCGGGAGGGCAGGTTGAGCAGTTCTTC
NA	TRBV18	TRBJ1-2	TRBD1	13	CASSPTGAYGYTF	TGTGCCAGCTCACCTACAGGGGCCTATGGCTACACCTTC
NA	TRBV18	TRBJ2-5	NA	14	CASSPLDIRETQYF	TGTGCCAGCTCACCACTGGACATCCGGGAGACCCAGTACTTC
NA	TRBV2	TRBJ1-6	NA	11	CASSELKLIHF	TGTGCCAGCAGTGAACTAAAGCTCATCCACTTT
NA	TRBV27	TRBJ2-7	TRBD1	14	CASSPRDRPLEQYF	TGTGCCAGCAGTCCCCGGGACAGACCTTTGGAGCAGTACTTC
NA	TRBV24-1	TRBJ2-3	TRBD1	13	CATGGGQADTQYF	TGTGCCACCGGAGGGGGACAGGCAGATACGCAGTATTTT
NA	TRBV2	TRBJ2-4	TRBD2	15	CASSELLAGENIQYF	TGTGCCAGCAGTGAACTTTTGGCGGGGGAAAACATTCAGTACTTC
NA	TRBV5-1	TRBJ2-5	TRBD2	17	CASSKTSGGASQETQYF	TGCGCCAGCAGCAAGACTAGCGGGGGGGCAAGTCAAGAGACCCAGTACTTC
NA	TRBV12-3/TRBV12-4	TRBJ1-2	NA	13	CASSFARGSGYTF	TGTGCCAGCAGTTTTGCCAGGGGATCTGGCTACACCTTC
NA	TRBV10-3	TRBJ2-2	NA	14	CAIRRGQNTGELFF	TGTGCCATCAGAAGGGGACAGAACACCGGGGAGCTGTTTTTT
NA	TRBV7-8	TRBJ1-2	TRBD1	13	CASSTRDRYGYTF	TGTGCCAGCAGCACCCGGGACAGATATGGCTACACCTTC
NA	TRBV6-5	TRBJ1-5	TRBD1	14	CASSPGQGYQPQHF	TGTGCCAGCAGTCCTGGACAGGGGTATCAGCCCCAGCATTTT
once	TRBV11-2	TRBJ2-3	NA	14	CATTLIGEADTQYF	TGTGCCACTACCCTTATAGGGGAGGCAGATACGCAGTATTTT
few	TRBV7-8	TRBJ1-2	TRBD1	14	CASSSIQGATGYTF	TGTGCCAGCAGCTCAATACAGGGGGCCACGGGCTACACCTTC
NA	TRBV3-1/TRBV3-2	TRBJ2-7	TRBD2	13	CASSQRGYNEQYF	TGTGCCAGCAGCCAGCGGGGGTACAACGAGCAGTACTTC
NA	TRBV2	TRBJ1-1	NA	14	CASSEQGMNTEAFF	TGTGCCAGCAGTGAGCAGGGGATGAACACTGAAGCTTTCTTT
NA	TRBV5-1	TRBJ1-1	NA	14	CASSYDSANTEAFF	TGCGCCAGCAGCTATGACAGTGCAAACACTGAAGCTTTCTTT
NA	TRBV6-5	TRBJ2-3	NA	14	CASRRGALTDTQYF	TGTGCCAGCCGACGGGGGGCCCTCACAGATACGCAGTATTTT
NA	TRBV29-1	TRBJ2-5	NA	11	CSVSERGTQYF	TGCAGCGTTTCTGAAAGGGGCACCCAGTACTTC
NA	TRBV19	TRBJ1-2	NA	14	CASISNRQNYGYTF	TGTGCCAGTATTTCAAACCGACAGAACTATGGCTACACCTTC
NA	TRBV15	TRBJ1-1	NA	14	CATSGGPRNTEAFF	TGTGCCACCAGTGGGGGCCCCAGGAACACTGAAGCTTTCTTT
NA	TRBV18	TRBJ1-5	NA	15	CASSPPGLSNQPQHF	TGTGCCAGCTCACCACCCGGGTTAAGCAATCAGCCCCAGCATTTT
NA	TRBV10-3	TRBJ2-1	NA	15	CAIRSSYQSYNEQFF	TGTGCCATCAGGTCATCCTATCAATCCTACAATGAGCAGTTCTTC
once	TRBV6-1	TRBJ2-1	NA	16	CASSEIRIQSGNEQFF	TGTGCCAGCAGTGAAATCCGAATTCAGTCGGGCAATGAGCAGTTCTTC
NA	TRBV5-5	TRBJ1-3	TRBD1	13	CASSLQGWHTIYF	TGTGCCAGCAGCTTACAGGGGTGGCACACCATATATTTT
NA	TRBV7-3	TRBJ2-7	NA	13	CASSQDRTYEQYF	TGTGCCAGCAGCCAGGACAGAACCTACGAGCAGTACTTC
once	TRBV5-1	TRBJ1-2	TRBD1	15	CASSLGDSFNYGYTF	TGCGCCAGCAGTTTGGGGGACAGTTTTAACTATGGCTACACCTTC
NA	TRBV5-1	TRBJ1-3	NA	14	CASRGAGVGNTIYF	TGCGCCAGCAGAGGTGCAGGGGTTGGAAACACCATATATTTT
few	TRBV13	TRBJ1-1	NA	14	CASSLDNMNTEAFF	TGTGCCAGCAGCCTCGACAATATGAACACTGAAGCTTTCTTT
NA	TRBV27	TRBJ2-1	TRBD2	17	CASSPQGGAGGRNEQFF	TGTGCCAGCAGTCCTCAGGGAGGAGCGGGGGGGAGGAATGAGCAGTTCTTC
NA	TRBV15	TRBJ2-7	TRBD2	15	CATSRGGLERHEQYF	TGTGCCACCAGCAGAGGAGGACTAGAGCGCCACGAGCAGTACTTC
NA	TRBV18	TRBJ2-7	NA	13	CASSIARSYEQYF	TGTGCCAGCTCTATAGCACGCTCCTACGAGCAGTACTTC
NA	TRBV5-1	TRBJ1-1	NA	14	CASSLDNMNTEAFF	TGCGCCAGCAGCTTAGACAACATGAACACTGAAGCTTTCTTT
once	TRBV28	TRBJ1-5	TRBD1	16	CASSPQGQGANQPQHF	TGTGCCAGCAGTCCCCAGGGACAGGGGGCCAATCAGCCCCAGCATTTT
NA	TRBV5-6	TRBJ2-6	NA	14	CASSLISGANVLTF	TGTGCCAGCAGCTTGATAAGCGGGGCCAACGTCCTGACTTTC
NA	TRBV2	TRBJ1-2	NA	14	CASSEARDRGTYTF	TGTGCCAGCAGTGAAGCGCGCGACAGAGGTACCTACACCTTC
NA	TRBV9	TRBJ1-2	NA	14	CASSPPNRYYGYTF	TGTGCCAGCAGCCCTCCAAACAGGTACTATGGCTACACCTTC
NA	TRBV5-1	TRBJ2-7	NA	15	CASSPQGLSSYEQYF	TGCGCCAGCAGCCCCCAGGGCCTTAGCTCCTACGAGCAGTACTTC
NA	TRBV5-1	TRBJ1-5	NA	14	CASSLGPLNQPQHF	TGCGCCAGCAGCTTGGGGCCCCTCAATCAGCCCCAGCATTTT
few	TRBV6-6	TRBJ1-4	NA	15	CASTPGDQFFGKLFF	TGTGCCAGCACCCCGGGGGATCAGTTTTTTGGAAAACTGTTTTTT
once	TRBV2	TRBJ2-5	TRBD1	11	CASGTATTQYF	TGTGCCTCCGGGACAGCCACGACCCAGTACTTC
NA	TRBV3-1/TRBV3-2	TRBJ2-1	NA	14	CASSQRAGFNEQFF	TGTGCCAGCAGCCAACGCGCAGGGTTTAATGAGCAGTTCTTC
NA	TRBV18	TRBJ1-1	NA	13	CASSSTRNTEAFF	TGTGCCAGCTCATCGACACGGAACACTGAAGCTTTCTTT
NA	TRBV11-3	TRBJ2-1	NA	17	CASSLEIIGSSYNEQFF	TGTGCCAGCAGCTTAGAGATTATCGGGAGCTCCTACAATGAGCAGTTCTTC
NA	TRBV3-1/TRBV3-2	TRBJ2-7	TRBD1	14	CASSLWDRPYEQYF	TGTGCCAGCAGCCTCTGGGACAGACCCTACGAGCAGTACTTC
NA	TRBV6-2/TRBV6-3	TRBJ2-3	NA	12	CASSSHTDTQYF	TGTGCCAGCAGTTCCCACACAGATACGCAGTATTTT
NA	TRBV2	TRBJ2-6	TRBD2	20	CASSSKLTSGGTSGANVLTF	TGTGCCAGCAGTTCCAAGCTAACTAGCGGGGGGACCTCTGGGGCCAACGTCCTGACTTTC
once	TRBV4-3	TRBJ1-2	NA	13	CASSQEGGHGYTF	TGCGCCAGCAGCCAAGAGGGGGGTCATGGCTACACCTTC